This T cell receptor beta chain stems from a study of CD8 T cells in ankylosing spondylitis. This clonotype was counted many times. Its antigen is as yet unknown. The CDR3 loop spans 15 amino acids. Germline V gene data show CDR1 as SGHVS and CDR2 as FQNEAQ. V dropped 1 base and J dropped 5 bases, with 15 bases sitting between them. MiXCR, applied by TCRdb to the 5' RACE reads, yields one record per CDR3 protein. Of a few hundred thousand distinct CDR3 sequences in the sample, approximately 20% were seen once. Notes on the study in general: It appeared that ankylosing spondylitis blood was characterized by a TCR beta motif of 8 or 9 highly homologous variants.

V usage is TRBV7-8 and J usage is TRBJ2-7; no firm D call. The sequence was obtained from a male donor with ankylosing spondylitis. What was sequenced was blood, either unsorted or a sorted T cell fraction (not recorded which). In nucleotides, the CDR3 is TGTGCCAGCAGCTTAGTTTGGCAGATCATGAACGAGCAGTACTTC. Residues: CASSLVWQIMNEQYF. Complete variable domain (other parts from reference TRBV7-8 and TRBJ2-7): GAGVSQSPRYKVAKRGQDVALRCDPISGHVSLFWYQQALGQGPEFLTYFQNEAQLDKSGLPSDRFFAERPEGSVSTLKIQRTQQEDSAVYLCASSLVWQIMNEQYFGPGTRLTVT.